This is a list of T cell receptor beta chains from one sample in a study of T-cell reconstitution after alpha-beta-depleted transplantation in children. From the PCR reads, TCRdb called clonotypes with MiXCR, one entry per CDR3 protein. In the table there are some 390,000 distinct CDR3 sequences, roughly 22% of which are singletons. The starting material was PBMCs from the stem cell graft donor, obtained from the stem cell graft. Receptor source: a human donor who donated a stem cell graft to a child with acute myeloid leukemia. Each CDR3 is given with its conserved first and last residue. The order of the fields is CDR3 length, V gene, J gene, clone size, D gene, CDR3 DNA, CDR3 protein. The D gene is left open where the match is weak. Clone size, where shown, is once, few, many, or a class for clones that have expanded.

13,TRBV5-1,TRBJ2-7,-,-,TGCGCCAGCACGACGAGTCCCTCATACGAGCAGTACTTC,CASTTSPSYEQYF
15,TRBV7-2,TRBJ2-1,-,-,TGTGCCAGCAGCCCTACAGCGAGCTCCTACAATGAGCAGTTCTTC,CASSPTASSYNEQFF
17,TRBV4-1,TRBJ2-3,-,-,TGCGCCAGCAGCCAAGAAAACTCTCGGGATTACACAGATACGCAGTATTTT,CASSQENSRDYTDTQYF
15,TRBV4-1,TRBJ1-4,-,-,TGCGCCAGCAGCCAAGATAACCTTAGGGATGAAAAACTGTTTTTT,CASSQDNLRDEKLFF
12,TRBV29-1,TRBJ1-5,many,TRBD1,TGCAGCATAAGGACAGGGAATCAGCCCCAGCATTTT,CSIRTGNQPQHF
15,TRBV4-3,TRBJ2-3,-,-,TGCGCCAGCAGCCAAGGACCGATTGATTCGGATACGCAGTATTTT,CASSQGPIDSDTQYF
16,TRBV20-1,TRBJ2-5,few,-,TGCAGTGCTAGAGGCGGAGCGGAGGTGAACCAAGAGACCCAGTACTTC,CSARGGAEVNQETQYF
12,TRBV12-3/TRBV12-4,TRBJ1-2,-,-,TGTGCCAGCAGTGCAGGGGTCTATGGCTACACCTTC,CASSAGVYGYTF
17,TRBV2,TRBJ2-3,-,TRBD2,TGTGCCATCTCGCCCCCAGTGCTAGCGGGAGTCACAGATACGCAGTATTTT,CAISPPVLAGVTDTQYF
15,TRBV11-2,TRBJ2-1,-,TRBD2,TGTGCCAGCAGCTGGATCGGCGGGAGAGGCAATGAGCAGTTCTTC,CASSWIGGRGNEQFF
13,TRBV20-1,TRBJ1-4,many,TRBD1,TGCAGTGCCCCTCGAAGGGGGCCCGAAAAACTGTTTTTT,CSAPRRGPEKLFF